This record concerns one T cell receptor beta chain sequence. This receptor's antigen is unknown. No much larger clone exists at a distance of one base, and base qualities are not known. This specimen belongs to a study of shared clonotypes between healthy human individuals (dated by TCRdb to about 2020). About the study as a whole: Three men and two women, aged 18 to 49 years, made up the cohort. Blood TCR repertoires of five healthy adults were deeply sequenced to estimate repertoire size and the extent of clonotype sharing between individuals. For each donor, three plates each were used for CD4 naive and CD4 memory, two plates were used for CD8 naive, and one plate was used for CD8 memory. Per donor, leukapheresis produced somewhere between about 0.8 and 9 billion PBMCs. To increase sequencing depth and limit assay-specific biases, TCR repertoire library preparation and sequencing were carried out by different laboratories using diverse techniques. Study-level results and caveats: Around 5.4% of naive CD4, roughly 3.6% of naive CD8, 2.3% of memory CD4, and about 0.4% of memory CD8 clonotypes were shared across several donors. Naive subsets generally had larger estimated clonotype richness than memory subsets did. Incomplete sequencing was indicated by rarefaction of sorted-subset datasets, despite the large sequencing depth. Compared with non-shared clonotypes, clonotypes shared by all four sorted-subset donors had higher generation probabilities. Pairwise subsampling led to the expectation that sequencing depth would affect the degree of clonotype sharing among donors. Because the study included only a small number of donors, the genetic and exposure-history diversity represented was limited. Sampling was restricted to blood, and TCR repertoires in tissue are likely to differ from TCR repertoires in blood.

Using the deep immunoSEQ assay, multiplex PCR amplified TCR CDR3 regions from genomic DNA. Extracted genomic DNA from each cell subset was spread evenly across all wells of several immunoSEQ 96-well plates, with each plate serving as a replicate. Each replicate PCR for sorted subsets received about 180 ng genomic DNA, equal to around 32,000 T cell genomes. Purified libraries were measured with a Qubit 3.0 fluorometer, size-checked on a Bioanalyzer 2100, and measured again with the KAPA Library Quantification kit. Every immunoSEQ 96-well plate was sequenced on a separate single-read 150-cycle Illumina NextSeq 550 flow cell. The paper's data handling went like this. Because the immunoSEQ output held only junctional sequences and lacked quality scores, the filtering could not match the filtering applied to full-length reads. To assign V/J genes and CDR3, sequences were annotated using PyIR, a Python wrapper for IgBLAST v1.9, with IMGT germline references. Reads were filtered out if the reads had weak V/J assignments (E-value above 1e-6), no CDR3, stop codons, out-of-frame junctions, or ambiguous translated residues. V3J clonotypes were defined as sequences sharing the same inferred V gene, J gene, and CDR3 amino acid sequence. The percentage overlap between two repertoires was calculated by dividing the number of shared unique clonotypes by the size of the smaller repertoire. Repertoire richness was assessed with RTK rarefaction, the Chao1 estimator, and Recon v2.1 estimates of unobserved clonotypes. Generation probabilities for all TCRbeta clonotypes obtained by the gDNA method from a few donors were computed using OLGA. The table was pulled from immuneACCESS by TCRdb, which kept in-frame rearrangements only. Such tables lose some clones; where checked, under half of the loss comes from unresolved V genes, and the rest has no known cause. V, J and clone size are those of that table, while D and trimming were read from the DNA. For this sample the table gives under 550,000 clones, of which almost 97% were detected only once. The ten largest clones add up to 0.05% to 0.07% of the sample.

CDR1 is given as MGHRA and CDR2 as YSYEKL, both from the germline V gene. The CDR3 sequence holds 17 residues, the cysteine and phenylalanine included. The only DNA kept is the CDR3, 51 bases in frame from the first base. Trimming costs V 0 bases and J 3 bases, and their ends lie 17 bases apart. The donors were healthy, HIV-negative adults with no recently reported acute infections or vaccinations. Every donor was a Caucasian adult living in Nashville, Tennessee, USA. CD4+ T cells were enriched by magnetic negative selection; naive cells were then positively selected on CD45RA, and the negative fraction formed the memory subset. Blood was obtained by leukapheresis, after which PBMCs were separated by Ficoll-Histopaque density gradient centrifugation and cryopreserved in liquid nitrogen vapor phase. Analytical flow cytometry was used to check the purity and quantity of every magnetically sorted T cell population. From each sorted fraction, genomic DNA was isolated and quantified by UV absorbance on a Nanodrop 2000c.

The V gene is TRBV4-1 and the J gene is TRBJ1-2, with the D gene uncertain. The TCR comes from a young woman in good health. Sequencing was carried out using naive CD4+ T cells sorted from blood. The sample's cell subset or site label, in plain terms: CD45RA+ positively selected. The CDR3 protein: CASSQDLWRRRDYGYTF. The base sequence is TGCGCCAGCAGCCAAGATTTATGGAGGAGGCGAGACTATGGCTACACCTTC.